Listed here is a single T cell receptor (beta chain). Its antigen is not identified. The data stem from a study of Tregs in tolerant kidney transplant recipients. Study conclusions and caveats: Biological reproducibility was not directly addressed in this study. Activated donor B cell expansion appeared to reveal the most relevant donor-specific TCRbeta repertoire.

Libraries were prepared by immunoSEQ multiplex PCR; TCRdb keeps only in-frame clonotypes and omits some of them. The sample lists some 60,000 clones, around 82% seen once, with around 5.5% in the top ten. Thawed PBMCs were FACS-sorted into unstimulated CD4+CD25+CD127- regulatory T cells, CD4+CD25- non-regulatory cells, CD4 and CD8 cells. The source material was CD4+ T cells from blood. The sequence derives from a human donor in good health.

CDR3 DNA: TGTGCCAGCTCAGCCCTACAGGGAACTGAAGCTTTCTTT. This encodes CASSALQGTEAFF. This chain connects TRBV18 to TRBJ1-1, with D possibly TRBD1 on 6 matching bases. Germline V gene lookup returns CDR1 KGHSH and CDR2 LQKENI. V was clipped by 5 bases and J by 5 bases, with 12 bases between them. CDR3 length: 13 amino acids.